This TCR beta chain was captured by sequencing in a study of blood T cell repertoires in COVID-19. Germline CDR1 reads MDHEN; CDR2 reads SYDVKM. This CDR3 spans 12 amino acids. V was pared by 8 bases and J by 3 bases, with 9 bases between. Original handling: It was from reference gene primer amplification that nucleated cell counts were estimated. Produced via immunoSEQ multiplex PCR; TCRdb's table is partial and in-frame only. V and J calls and clone size come straight from that table; D and trimming were deduced from the DNA. This sample has around 270,000 clones, with roughly 89% found just once. The sequencing sample was made of peripheral blood. V is TRBV28 and J is TRBJ2-3; D unresolved. The receptor comes from a man between 35 and 55 years old with acute or convalescent COVID-19. CDR3 sequence: CASSAGTDTQYF. CDR3 in DNA: TGTGCCAGCTCGGCCGGGACAGATACGCAGTATTTT.